A single TCR beta chain is shown here with its context. Its matching antigen is unknown. Germline loops: CDR1 MNHEY, CDR2 SMNVEV (reference sequence). There are 15 residues in the CDR3. V lost 2 bases and J 4 bases, leaving 13 bases between the germline ends. Libraries were prepared by immunoSEQ multiplex PCR; TCRdb keeps only in-frame clonotypes and omits some of them. The data contain roughly 35,000 clones, 89% of them singletons. The sample belongs to a study of regulatory and conventional T cells in RAG deficiency. Study-wide results and caveats: In Omenn syndrome, sorted "Tregs" may be peripherally activated cells. Control T-cell subsets had markedly higher Shannon entropy and lower Simpson indices than RAG-deficient patients.

The same sample was also studied in work on regulatory T cells. That work states: Amplification used 52 TRBV primers and 13 TRBJ primers.

The source of this sequence is a human donor in good health. The genes are TRBV27 and TRBJ2-3; tentatively, D is TRBD1 (6 bases). The specimen was CD8+ T cells sorted from blood. Written as DNA, the CDR3 is TGTGCCAGCAGTTTAGGGGGCTCTGGGCCAGATACGCAGTATTTT. It yields the protein CASSLGGSGPDTQYF.